The 16 T cell receptor beta chains listed next were all sequenced from one sample in a study of cytomegalovirus exposure and HLA in healthy donors (dated by TCRdb to about 2017). The library was obtained by the immunoSEQ multiplex PCR assay. For the multiplex PCR, a mixture combining 60 forward primers for TCR Vbeta segments and 13 reverse primers for TCR Jbeta segments was used. Drawn from immuneACCESS, this table holds only the in-frame rearrangements with V and J called that TCRdb kept. Clones are partly lost; checked studies trace under half to an unresolved V gene and leave the rest unexplained. The sample table lists under 130,000 clones, approximately 66% of them with a count of one. The ten biggest clones cover more than 3% of the sample. The sequencing input was PBMCs. All receptors derive from a woman aged 50 to 65 in good health and CMV-seronegative.

CDR3 residues: CASSSSLAESTDTQYF. The CDR3 nucleotides are TGTGCCAGCAGCTCTTCTCTAGCGGAGAGCACAGATACGCAGTATTTT. The V gene is TRBV11-2, the J gene TRBJ2-3; 7 nucleotides agree with TRBD2. Germline trimming cut 4 bases from V and 0 bases from J; bases unmatched to any gene: 7. The CDR3 runs to 16 residues. In germline, CDR1 is SGHAT, CDR2 FQNNGV.

V usage is TRBV28 and J usage is TRBJ2-5; weak D call: TRBD2 (5 bases). Germline-derived CDR1 and CDR2 are MDHEN and SYDVKM. Trimming cost V 8 bases and J 5 bases, with 9 bases left between them. The CDR3 covers 11 residues. The CDR3 is CASGPGETQYF. In DNA form, the CDR3 reads TGTGCCAGCGGCCCGGGGGAGACCCAGTACTTC.

This sequence joins TRBV18 and TRBJ2-5; perhaps TRBD1 as D (5 bases). V dropped 4 bases and J dropped 2 bases, with 8 bases sitting between them. The germline CDR1 and CDR2 sequences are KGHSH and LQKENI. This CDR3 contains 13 residues. In DNA, the CDR3 is TGTGCCAGCTCACTCCAGGGACAAGAGACCCAGTACTTC. Its protein is CASSLQGQETQYF.

About this clone: The junction differs from germline at one of its ends, possibly a read error. The V call is TRBV7-7, the J call TRBJ2-7, with TRBD2 identical over 8 bases. The CDR3 has 14 residues. Per germline, CDR1 SSHAT and CDR2 FNYEAQ (reference sequence). CDR3 DNA: TGTGCTAGCAGCTTATCGGGGGGGACCTACGAGCAGTACTTC. It yields the protein CASSLSGGTYEQYF.

This clone was observed a handful of times. The chain links TRBV6-1 to TRBJ1-1; D ambiguous. Germline lookup yields CDR1 MNHNS and CDR2 SASEGT. The V and J ends lost 3 bases and 6 bases respectively, with 20 bases between them. The CDR3 sequence is 16 residues long. CDR3 protein: CASSDYHGNLGAEAFF. The DNA of the CDR3 is TGTGCCAGCAGTGATTATCACGGGAACCTAGGCGCTGAAGCTTTCTTT.

The chain employs TRBV6-5 and TRBJ1-5; unclear D gene. The CDR3 loop spans 15 amino acids. The germline gives CDR1 MNHEY, CDR2 SVGAGI. The germline V and J ends were trimmed by 6 bases and 3 bases, with 15 bases remaining between them. Written as DNA, the CDR3 is TGTGCCAGCAGGACGGGATTCGGGAACAATCAGCCCCAGCATTTT. Its translation: CASRTGFGNNQPQHF.

The chain couples TRBV5-1 to TRBJ2-3; the match to TRBD1 covers 7 bases. Trimming at V came to 4 bases and at J to 5 bases, leaving 7 bases not matched to a gene. The CDR3 totals 14 residues. Germline V gene lookup returns CDR1 SGHRS and CDR2 YFSETQ. CDR3 in amino acids: CASSPLTGIDTQYF. Written as DNA, the CDR3 is TGCGCCAGCAGCCCGTTGACAGGGATAGATACGCAGTATTTT.

This chain joins TRBV7-8 and TRBJ2-1, with a possible D match to TRBD2 (6 bases). V was clipped by 7 bases and J by 2 bases, with 18 bases between them. CDR3 length: 16 amino acids. Germline V gene sequence: CDR1 SGHVS, CDR2 FQNEAQ. The CDR3: CASTEIRGFPYNEQFF. The CDR3 coding sequence is TGTGCCAGCACCGAAATCCGGGGGTTCCCCTACAATGAGCAGTTCTTC.

In its sample, this clone was seen a few times. V usage is TRBV7-9 and J usage is TRBJ1-5; 11 nucleotides align to TRBD1. CDR3 size: 17 residues. Germline trimming cut 5 bases from V and 5 bases from J; bases unmatched to any gene: 11. Germline CDR1 SEHNR, CDR2 FQNEAQ (reference sequence). The CDR3 spells CASSLWTGGHQHQPQHF. The CDR3 nucleotides are TGTGCCAGCAGCCTATGGACAGGGGGCCATCAGCATCAGCCCCAGCATTTT.

This chain connects TRBV6-5 to TRBJ2-7, with TRBD1 matching over 9 bases. The CDR3 covers 16 residues. With 4 bases clipped from V and 5 bases from J, the junction kept 12 bases outside the gene matches. Germline V CDR1 and CDR2: MNHEY, SVGAGI. The CDR3 bases are TGTGCCAGCAGTTCCTCTCCGCCGGGACAGGGAAACGAGCAGTACTTC. Translation: CASSSSPPGQGNEQYF.

The chain is built from TRBV5-4 and TRBJ2-2; a possible D gene is TRBD1 (6 bases). Trimming took off 4 bases at V and 3 bases at J, with 13 bases between the two ends. The CDR3 spans 15 residues. Germline values: CDR1 SGHNT, CDR2 YYREEE (reference sequence). CDR3 sequence: CASSTETGYTGELFF. The DNA of the CDR3 is TGTGCCAGCAGCACCGAGACAGGTTACACCGGGGAGCTGTTTTTT.

This clone was found a few times. Compared with germline, one end of the junction differs, possibly owing to a read error. The chain couples TRBV4-2 to TRBJ2-7, with a tentative D call TRBD2 (6 bases). Germline CDR1 is LGHNA and CDR2 is YNFKEQ. CDR3 length: 14 residues. CDR3 sequence: CASSQDRSRDSCLF. The CDR3 DNA reads as TGTGCCAGCAGCCAAGACCGCTCCCGGGACTCTTGTCTCTTC.

This clone was counted only a few times. J is TRBJ1-3 and V is TRBV15; 7 positions agree with TRBD1. Germline loops: CDR1 LNHNV, CDR2 YYDKDF (reference sequence). V shed 1 base, J shed 8 bases, and the junction held 14 bases outside the gene matches. The CDR3 loop spans 17 amino acids. The CDR3: CATSRGRQGPSGDTIYF. The CDR3 coding sequence is TGTGCCACCAGCAGAGGACGACAGGGACCTTCGGGGGACACCATATATTTT.

The chain has TRBV5-4 and TRBJ2-2; 7 positions match TRBD1. Germline lookup yields CDR1 SGHNT and CDR2 YYREEE (reference sequence). Trimming at V came to 4 bases and at J to 5 bases, leaving 11 bases not matched to a gene. This CDR3 comprises 16 residues. As DNA, the CDR3 is TGTGCCAGCAGCCCAACCGGGACAGAATTTACCGGGGAGCTGTTTTTT. This encodes CASSPTGTEFTGELFF.

This chain links TRBV4-1 with TRBJ1-2; 9 bases agree with TRBD1. Trimming removed 5 bases from V and 9 bases from J; junction bases left unmatched: 7. This CDR3 contains 13 residues. The germline V gene has CDR1 MGHRA and CDR2 YSYEKL. CDR3 in DNA: TGCGCCAGCAGCGCGGACAGGGGCTTCCGCTACACCTTC. It codes for CASSADRGFRYTF.

The chain couples TRBV30 to TRBJ1-6, with TRBD1 identical over 8 bases. The V gene end was trimmed by 5 bases and the J gene end by 9 bases; junction bases not matched to a gene: 9. Germline V lookup: CDR1 GTSNPN, CDR2 SVGIG (reference sequence). The CDR3 consists of 14 residues. The CDR3 coding sequence is TGTGCCTGGCGCCGGGACAGGCGGATTTCACCCCTCCACTTT. Protein sequence: CAWRRDRRISPLHF.